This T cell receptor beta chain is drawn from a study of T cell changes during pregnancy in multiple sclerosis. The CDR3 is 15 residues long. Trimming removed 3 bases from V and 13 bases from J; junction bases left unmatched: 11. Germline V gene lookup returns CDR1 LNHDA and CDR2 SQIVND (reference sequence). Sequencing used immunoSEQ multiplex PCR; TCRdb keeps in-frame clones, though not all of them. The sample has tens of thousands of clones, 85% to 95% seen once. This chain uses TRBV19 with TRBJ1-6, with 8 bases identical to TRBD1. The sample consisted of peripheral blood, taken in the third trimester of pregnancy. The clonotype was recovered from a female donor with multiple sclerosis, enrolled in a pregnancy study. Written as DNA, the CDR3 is TGTGCCAGTAGTATCGGGGGACAGGTATCAGGGCCCCTCCACTTT. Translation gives CASSIGGQVSGPLHF. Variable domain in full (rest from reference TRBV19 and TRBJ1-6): DGGITQSPKYLFRKEGQNVTLSCEQNLNHDAMYWYRQDPGQGLRLIYYSQIVNDFQKGDIAEGYSVSREKKESFPLTVTSAQKNPTAFYLCASSIGGQVSGPLHFGNGTRLTVT.